The clone carrying this T cell receptor (beta chain) was seen a handful of times. Construction of the TCRbeta library involved unique molecular identifiers. In TCRdb, the PCR reads were re-called with MiXCR into one record per CDR3 protein. The sample has fewer than 750,000 distinct CDR3 sequences, over 25% seen once. After removal of 1 base from V and 5 bases from J, the junction contained 4 bases not matched to a gene. This CDR3 spans 14 amino acids. This record comes from a study of T-cell reconstitution after alpha-beta-depleted transplantation in children. This TCR came from a boy in the first two years of life with Wiskott-Aldrich syndrome, due to receive a stem cell transplant. The specimen comprised PBMCs, sampled before TCRalphabeta/CD19-depleted stem cell transplant. The chain joins TRBV12-3 or TRBV12-4 to TRBJ2-7; 8 bases fit TRBD1. CDR3 residues: CASSLVAGGDEQYF. For the CDR3, the DNA is TGTGCCAGCAGTTTAGTGGCAGGGGGCGACGAGCAGTACTTC.